The text below deals with one T cell receptor beta chain. Its antigen remains unknown. With 6 bases removed from V and 15 bases from J, the gap between germline ends came to 18 bases. The CDR3 has 12 residues. The germline V gene encodes CDR1 MNHNS and CDR2 SASEGT. This entry belongs to a study of T cells in Graves' hyperthyroidism and ophthalmopathy. Broader study findings: Blood also carried most thyroid clonotypes expanded above 0.001.

Amplified TCR beta CDR3 regions derived from RNA transcripts. Researchers ran a first-round RT-PCR on the TCR CDR3 using the HTBI primer set. TCRdb independently ran MiXCR on the multiplex PCR reads; one entry per CDR3 protein. The sample consists of fewer than 400,000 distinct CDR3 sequences, around 25% of them appearing once. The sequenced material came from blood. This TCR was recovered from a man aged 50 to 59 with Graves' hyperthyroidism. This chain uses TRBV6-1 with TRBJ2-1; TRBD2 might be the D (6 bases). CDR3 sequence (DNA): TGTGCCAGCAGAGAGGTGGGAGGCCGGAGGTTCTTC. Protein sequence: CASREVGGRRFF.